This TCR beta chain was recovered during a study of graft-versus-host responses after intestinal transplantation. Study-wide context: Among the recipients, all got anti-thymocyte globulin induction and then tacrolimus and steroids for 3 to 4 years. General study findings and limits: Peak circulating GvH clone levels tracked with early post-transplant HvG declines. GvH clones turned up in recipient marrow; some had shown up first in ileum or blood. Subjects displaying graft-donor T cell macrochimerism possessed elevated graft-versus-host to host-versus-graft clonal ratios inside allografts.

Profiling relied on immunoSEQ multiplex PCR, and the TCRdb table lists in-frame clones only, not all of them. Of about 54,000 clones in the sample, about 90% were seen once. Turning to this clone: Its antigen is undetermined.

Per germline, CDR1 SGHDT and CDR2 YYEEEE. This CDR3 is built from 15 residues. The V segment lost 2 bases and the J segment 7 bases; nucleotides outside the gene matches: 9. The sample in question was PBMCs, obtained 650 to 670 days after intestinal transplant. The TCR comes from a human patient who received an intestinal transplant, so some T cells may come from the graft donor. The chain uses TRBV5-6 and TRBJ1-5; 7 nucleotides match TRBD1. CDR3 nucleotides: TGTGCCAGCAGCTTCCAGGGACAGCTCCTACAGCCCCAGCATTTT. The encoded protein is CASSFQGQLLQPQHF.